Presented here are 11 T cell receptor beta chains from one specimen sequenced in a study of T cells after yellow fever vaccination. Each CDR3 protein is one row after TCRdb ran MiXCR on the 5' RACE reads. The data show about 630,000 distinct CDR3 sequences, with 12% seen just once and 14% to 15% held by the top ten. Source: PBMCs, taken on the day of the yellow fever booster vaccination. The receptor source for this set is a young man who received the YFV17D yellow fever vaccine.

This clonotype came up many times. The chain has TRBV5-1 and TRBJ2-3; 7 nucleotides match TRBD1. The CDR3 is made up of 17 amino acids. The germline V gene encodes CDR1 SGHRS and CDR2 YFSETQ. V was pared by 4 bases and J by 0 bases, with 11 bases of the junction left unmatched. The CDR3 coding sequence is TGCGCCAGCAGCCCCCGTCAACAGGGGCTCAGCACAGATACGCAGTATTTT. This codes for CASSPRQQGLSTDTQYF. Full variable domain (remainder filled in from reference TRBV5-1 and TRBJ2-3): KAGVTQTPRYLIKTRGQQVTLSCSPISGHRSVSWYQQTPGQGLQFLFEYFSETQRNKGNFPGRFSGRQFSNSRSEMNVSTLELGDSALYLCASSPRQQGLSTDTQYFGPGTRLTVL.

This chain connects TRBV18 to TRBJ2-7, with TRBD1 as a possible D gene (6 bases). This CDR3 comprises 16 residues. V was cut by 8 bases and J by 6 bases, with 26 bases left in between. Germline loops: CDR1 KGHSH, CDR2 LQKENI. The CDR3 DNA sequence: TGTGCCAGCACGAATCACAGGGCCTTGGCAAAGGCCGAGCAGTACTTC. Translating it yields CASTNHRALAKAEQYF.

The chain employs TRBV27 and TRBJ2-7, with D perhaps being TRBD1 or TRBD2 (5 bases each). Germline assignment: CDR1 MNHEY and CDR2 SMNVEV (reference sequence). The CDR3 sequence is 15 residues long. V lost 5 bases and J 2 bases, leaving 16 bases between the germline ends. In DNA form, the CDR3 reads TGTGCCAGCAGTCCCCCGGGACGTATTCCCTACGAGCAGTACTTC. Encoded protein: CASSPPGRIPYEQYF.

The rearrangement links TRBV7-2 to TRBJ1-5; perhaps TRBD1 as D (6 bases). Looked up from germline, CDR1 is SGHTA and CDR2 is FQGNSA. The V end was cut by 1 base, the J end by 7 bases, with 14 bases between. This CDR3 contains 15 residues. CDR3 sequence (DNA): TGTGCCAGCAGCTTAGATGGGGGGCGCGGGCAGCCCCAGCATTTT. Amino acid sequence: CASSLDGGRGQPQHF.

This clonotype came up many times. This chain uses TRBV20-1 with TRBJ1-2, with D perhaps matching TRBD1 (6 bases). The CDR3 runs to 13 residues. Trimming shortened V by 3 bases and J by 7 bases, and 15 bases separated the two germline ends. Germline values: CDR1 DFQATT, CDR2 SNEGSKA (reference sequence). The CDR3 loop reads CSASVQGTVGYTF. The CDR3 DNA reads as TGCAGTGCTAGTGTACAGGGAACGGTTGGCTACACCTTC.

In this sample, this clonotype turned up a few times. This chain uses TRBV27 with TRBJ2-1, with TRBD2 matching 14 bases. The V gene's germline CDR1 is MNHEY and CDR2 SMNVEV (reference sequence). The CDR3 runs to 15 residues. Trimming cost V 5 bases and J 10 bases; bases outside gene matches: 7. The CDR3 region has the DNA TGTGCCAGCAGTAAGACTAGCGGGAGGGCCAGAGAGCAGTTCTTC. Translation: CASSKTSGRAREQFF.

This clonotype was recorded a few times. The J gene is TRBJ2-2, the V gene TRBV14; no clear D. V gave up 4 bases and J gave up 3 bases, with 12 bases separating them. This CDR3 contains 15 residues. Germline V gene data show CDR1 as SGHDN and CDR2 as FVKESK. Written as DNA, the CDR3 is TGTGCCAGCAGCCCCTGGCGCCGCGACACCGGGGAGCTGTTTTTT. It encodes CASSPWRRDTGELFF.

In its sample, this clonotype was seen a few times. The chain has TRBV15 and TRBJ2-3, with D hard to call. Trimming took 5 bases from V and 2 from J, leaving 17 bases between them. Germline V gene sequence: CDR1 LNHNV, CDR2 YYDKDF (reference sequence). CDR3 length: 16 residues. CDR3 coding DNA: TGTGCCACCAGCCGAAGGACCTATCTACCCACAGATACGCAGTATTTT. This codes for CATSRRTYLPTDTQYF.

To note about this clonotype: Compared with germline, one end of the junction differs, possibly owing to a read error. The gene calls are TRBV29-1 and TRBJ2-2; no definite D call. The CDR3 has 14 residues. Per germline, CDR1 SQVTM and CDR2 ANQGSEA. In DNA, the CDR3 is TGCAGCGTGAGTTGGCAGGCGAAAACCGGGGAGCTGTTTTTT. It yields the protein CSVSWQAKTGELFF.

This clonotype has more than one count but fewer than ten. The V call is TRBV7-3, the J call TRBJ2-1, with TRBD2 identical over 9 bases. Losses at the gene ends were 5 bases for V and 8 bases for J; bases not matched to a gene: 10. CDR3 length: 15 residues. Looked up from germline, CDR1 is SGHTA and CDR2 is FQGTGA. The CDR3 protein is CASSPASGTYYEQFF. In DNA form, the CDR3 reads TGTGCCAGCAGCCCGGCTAGCGGGACTTACTATGAGCAGTTCTTC. The complete variable domain, with remaining parts taken from reference TRBV7-3 and TRBJ2-1, reads GAGVSQTPSNKVTEKGKYVELRCDPISGHTALYWYRQSLGQGPEFLIYFQGTGAADDSGLPNDRFFAVRPEGSVSTLKIQRTERGDSAVYLCASSPASGTYYEQFFGPGTRLTVL.

In its sample, this clonotype was seen many times. The rearrangement joins TRBV7-3 to TRBJ2-1; the match to TRBD1 covers 7 bases. The junction had 3 bases not matched to a gene; V was cut back by 4 bases and J by 0 bases. This CDR3 has 15 amino acids. Per germline, CDR1 SGHTA and CDR2 FQGTGA. CDR3 nucleotides: TGTGCCAGCAGCTCACGACAGGGCTCCTACAATGAGCAGTTCTTC. As protein: CASSSRQGSYNEQFF.